This is a list of T cell receptor beta chains from one sample in a study of brain T cells in children with intractable seizures. Repertoires were generated with immunoSEQ multiplex PCR, while TCRdb's copy carries only in-frame clones and drops some. In the table there are fewer than 85,000 clones, roughly 91% of which are singletons. Material: peripheral blood, obtained at surgery. These receptors were collected from a boy younger than two with tuberous sclerosis and intractable seizures. The CDR3 runs from the conserved cysteine through the conserved F or W. The D gene is left open where the match is weak. Part of the rows lack a size; the others show once, few, many or a class for expanded clones.

clone size,J gene,D gene,V gene,CDR3 DNA,CDR3 protein
.,TRBJ1-2,.,TRBV24-1,TGTGCCACCAGTGATCGACAGGACTATGGCTACACCTTC,CATSDRQDYGYTF
once,TRBJ1-6,.,TRBV2,TGTGCCAGCAGTGAAGCCAGAGCCTGGGGTTCACCCCTCCACTTT,CASSEARAWGSPLHF
.,TRBJ2-7,.,TRBV29-1,TGCAGCGTTGAAGAAGGCAGTCTGTACGAGCAGTACTTC,CSVEEGSLYEQYF
.,TRBJ2-2,TRBD2,TRBV4-1,TGCGCCAGCAGCCAAGAAGTACTAGCGCGGAACACCGGGGAGCTGTTTTTT,CASSQEVLARNTGELFF
.,TRBJ1-1,TRBD1,TRBV9,TGTGCCAGCAGCGGTACAACAGGGGGCGGGGAGGCTTTCTTT,CASSGTTGGGEAFF
.,TRBJ2-2,.,TRBV19,TGTGCCAGTAGTATTATGTCGGGGGCAGACACCGGGGAGCTGTTTTTT,CASSIMSGADTGELFF
.,TRBJ1-4,.,TRBV5-5,TGTGCCAGCAGTAAGACAGCCAAGGGTGAAAAACTGTTTTTT,CASSKTAKGEKLFF
.,TRBJ2-1,TRBD2,TRBV11-2,TGTGCCAGCAGCTTAGCCCGGACTAGCGGGAGGATAAGAGGCTATGAGCAGTTCTTC,CASSLARTSGRIRGYEQFF
.,TRBJ1-2,.,TRBV21-1,TGTGCCAGCTTCCAGGGGGCGCTCGACTATGGCTACACCTTC,CASFQGALDYGYTF
.,TRBJ2-7,TRBD2,TRBV6-8,TGTGCCAGCAGACTAGCGCCTTCGTACGAGCAGTACTTC,CASRLAPSYEQYF
.,TRBJ1-6,.,TRBV7-8,TGTGCCAGCAGCTTAGCCCGGGAAGGGTCACCCCTCCACTTT,CASSLAREGSPLHF
.,TRBJ2-1,.,TRBV9,TGTGCCAGCAGCCTCGAGGGTGGTTCCTACAATGAGCAGTTCTTC,CASSLEGGSYNEQFF
.,TRBJ2-5,.,TRBV9,TGTGCCAGCAGCGTAAGAGACCTAGGGGAGACCCAGTACTTC,CASSVRDLGETQYF
.,TRBJ2-7,.,TRBV29-1,TGCAGCGTTGCGGGTCCTAAGGAGCAGTACTTC,CSVAGPKEQYF
.,TRBJ1-2,.,TRBV7-9,TGTGCCAGCAGCTTAGTTTCGGCAGCCTATGGCTACACCTTC,CASSLVSAAYGYTF
.,TRBJ2-7,TRBD2,TRBV6-5,TGTGCCAGCACCCGGACTAGCCGATCCTACGAGCAGTACTTC,CASTRTSRSYEQYF
once,TRBJ2-1,.,TRBV7-9,TGTGCCAGCAGCTTAGTGGTCAGGGAGCAGTTCTTC,CASSLVVREQFF
.,TRBJ2-1,.,TRBV5-1,TGCGCCAGCAGCTTGGTTTCGTCCTACAATGAGCAGTTCTTC,CASSLVSSYNEQFF
.,TRBJ1-2,TRBD1,TRBV7-8,TGTGCCAGCAGCACCCGACAGGGAGTCTATGGCTACACCTTC,CASSTRQGVYGYTF
.,TRBJ2-2,TRBD2,TRBV11-3,TGTGCCAGCAGCTCAGGCAGCGGGGGCCCCGCCGGGGAGCTGTTTTTT,CASSSGSGGPAGELFF
.,TRBJ2-7,.,TRBV9,TGTGCCAGCAGCCCGTCCGGGGTGGGCGAGCAGTACTTC,CASSPSGVGEQYF
.,TRBJ2-6,.,TRBV14,TGTGCCAGCAGCCAAGTTGGGGCCAACGTCCTGACTTTC,CASSQVGANVLTF
.,TRBJ2-3,.,TRBV7-9,TGTGCCAGGACGGTGGGGGATACGCAGTATTTT,CARTVGDTQYF
once,TRBJ1-2,.,TRBV30,TGTGCCTGGAGTGCGGGGTTCAGCTACACCTTC,CAWSAGFSYTF
.,TRBJ1-1,.,TRBV18,TGTGCCAGCTCCGCAGACAGAATGAACACTGAAGCTTTCTTT,CASSADRMNTEAFF
.,TRBJ2-1,TRBD1,TRBV19,TGTGCCAGTAGTCCGGGGACAGGGGGCAATGAGCAGTTCTTC,CASSPGTGGNEQFF
.,TRBJ1-3,.,TRBV29-1,TGCGGGGGCAGGAAAGGTGGAAACACCATATATTTT,CGGRKGGNTIYF
once,TRBJ1-1,.,TRBV2,TGTGCCAGCAGTGTAGTCCGGCGGCCGAACACTGAAGCTTTCTTT,CASSVVRRPNTEAFF
.,TRBJ1-2,.,TRBV7-2,TGTGCCAGCAGCCCTCCGCCAACATTAAACTATGGCTACACCTTC,CASSPPPTLNYGYTF